Following are 11 T cell receptor beta chains from one sample sequenced in a study of T-cell reconstitution after alpha-beta-depleted transplantation in children (dated by TCRdb to between 2015 and 2016). The method was PCR. This sample was sequenced with an Illumina HiSeq 2500. TCR library preparation used molecular barcoding, with unique molecular identifiers applied to normalize quantification of the TCRbeta repertoire. Clones were called with MiXCR by TCRdb after fastp trimmed the public reads at Q25, and only in-frame beta chains were retained. Records with the same CDR3 protein are collapsed into one entry carrying the most frequent genes and DNA. Here the sample has about 580,000 distinct CDR3 sequences; roughly 23% occur a single time. The ten largest clones take up 13% to 15% of the sample. According to the study, the label for this sample's treatment or condition signals: allogeneic hematopoietic cell transplantation with graft depleted of TCRalphabeta T cells and CD19 B cells.

Sample: PBMCs, mostly from graft donor cells, taken 360 days after TCRalphabeta/CD19-depleted stem cell transplant. These TCRs come from a boy under two years old who had a stem cell transplant for acute myeloid leukemia, so the T cells may come from the graft donor.

The chain employs TRBV6-1 and TRBJ2-7, with TRBD2 matching 7 bases. The CDR3 sequence is 14 residues long. Germline values: CDR1 MNHNS, CDR2 SASEGT. V was pared by 7 bases and J by 2 bases, with 8 bases of the junction left unmatched. The CDR3 region has the DNA TGTGCCAGCACCAAACAACTAGCGCCCTACGAGCAGTACTTC. Its protein product is CASTKQLAPYEQYF.

The genes are TRBV6-5 and TRBJ1-2; no firm D call. There are 14 residues in the CDR3. Germline V lookup: CDR1 MNHEY, CDR2 SVGAGI. Trimming shortened V by 0 bases and J by 4 bases, and 9 bases separated the two germline ends. CDR3 in DNA: TGTGCCAGCAGTTACTCTCTTTTTGGCTATGGCTACACCTTC. It yields the protein CASSYSLFGYGYTF.

Ten or more counts support this clonotype. The chain recombines TRBV5-1 with TRBJ2-2; D gene ambiguous. The CDR3 is 15 residues long. From germline, CDR1 is SGHRS and CDR2 YFSETQ. V dropped 4 bases and J dropped 3 bases, with 13 bases sitting between them. The CDR3, as DNA: TGCGCCAGCAGCGCCTCTACCGTGGACACCGGGGAGCTGTTTTTT. It codes for CASSASTVDTGELFF.

This chain connects TRBV11-2 to TRBJ2-1; D is perhaps TRBD1 (5 bases). CDR1 and CDR2 (germline): SGHAT, FQNNGV. Trimming pared 4 bases from V and 7 bases from J, leaving 17 bases between. The CDR3 runs to 15 residues. CDR3 sequence reads: CASSSRWAGKNEQFF. In DNA form, the CDR3 reads TGTGCCAGCAGCTCCCGATGGGCAGGGAAGAATGAGCAGTTCTTC.

This clonotype was counted a few times. The CDR3 sequence: CASSPAGQASYNEQFF. Written as DNA, the CDR3 is TGCGCCAGCAGCCCCGCCGGACAGGCTTCCTACAATGAGCAGTTCTTC. This sequence joins TRBV5-1 and TRBJ2-1, with 7 bases lining up with TRBD1. With V trimmed by 4 bases and J by 1 base, 8 bases remained unmatched. The CDR3 contains 16 residues. From germline, CDR1 is SGHRS and CDR2 YFSETQ.

This chain joins TRBV20-1 and TRBJ2-3, with 7 positions matching TRBD2. CDR3 length equals 15 residues. The germline gives CDR1 DFQATT, CDR2 SNEGSKA (reference sequence). J was trimmed by 2 bases and V by 3 bases; bases with no gene match: 8. For the CDR3, the DNA is TGCAGTGCTAGGGATTGGGGGGGACTCACAGATACGCAGTATTTT. Translating it yields CSARDWGGLTDTQYF.

This chain links TRBV29-1 with TRBJ1-2; D is perhaps TRBD1 (5 bases). Looked up from germline, CDR1 is SQVTM and CDR2 is ANQGSEA. The CDR3 totals 14 residues. V was cut by 6 bases and J by 4 bases, with 18 bases left in between. In DNA, the CDR3 is TGCAGCGTGCATCCGATAAGGGGACGCTATGGCTACACCTTC. Its translation: CSVHPIRGRYGYTF.

This clonotype was detected a few times. The chain recombines TRBV6-2 or TRBV6-3 with TRBJ2-1; D is ambiguous. CDR1 is MNHEY, CDR2 SVGEGT, per germline. This CDR3 comprises 12 residues. The V end lost 2 bases, the J end lost 7 bases, and 6 bases lay between the germline ends. The CDR3 nucleotides read TGTGCCAGCAGTTACGCTAGAAATGAGCAGTTCTTC. This translates into CASSYARNEQFF.

In this sample, this clonotype turned up a few times. The chain combines TRBV5-6 with TRBJ1-2; the D is unclear. CDR3 length: 15 residues. The V end was cut by 0 bases, the J end by 4 bases, with 13 bases between. Germline CDR1 SGHDT, CDR2 YYEEEE. As DNA, the CDR3 is TGTGCCAGCAGCTTGGGGAGCCCCAACTTCTATGGCTACACCTTC. It translates to CASSLGSPNFYGYTF. Drawing the rest from reference TRBV5-6 and TRBJ1-2, the complete variable domain is DAGVTQSPTHLIKTRGQQVTLRCSPKSGHDTVSWYQQALGQGPQFIFQYYEEEERQRGNFPDRFSGHQFPNYSSELNVNALLLGDSALYLCASSLGSPNFYGYTFGSGTRLTVV.

This clonotype was seen only a few times. V gene TRBV12-3 or TRBV12-4 combines with J gene TRBJ2-1, with 8 bases matching TRBD2. V was pared by 6 bases and J by 0 bases, with 4 bases of the junction left unmatched. CDR3 size: 15 residues. CDR3 residues: CASSLSGVSYNEQFF. CDR3 DNA: TGTGCCAGCAGCCTTAGCGGGGTCTCCTACAATGAGCAGTTCTTC.

Only a few counts were recorded for this clonotype. This chain joins TRBV11-3 and TRBJ2-1; the match to TRBD1 covers 8 bases. The CDR3 sequence is 14 residues long. CDR1 and CDR2 (germline): SGHNT, YENEEA. With V trimmed by 2 bases and J by 10 bases, 7 bases remained unmatched. Here the CDR3 reads CASSLQGQGLEQFF. The DNA for the CDR3 is TGTGCCAGCAGCTTACAAGGACAGGGATTAGAGCAGTTCTTC.